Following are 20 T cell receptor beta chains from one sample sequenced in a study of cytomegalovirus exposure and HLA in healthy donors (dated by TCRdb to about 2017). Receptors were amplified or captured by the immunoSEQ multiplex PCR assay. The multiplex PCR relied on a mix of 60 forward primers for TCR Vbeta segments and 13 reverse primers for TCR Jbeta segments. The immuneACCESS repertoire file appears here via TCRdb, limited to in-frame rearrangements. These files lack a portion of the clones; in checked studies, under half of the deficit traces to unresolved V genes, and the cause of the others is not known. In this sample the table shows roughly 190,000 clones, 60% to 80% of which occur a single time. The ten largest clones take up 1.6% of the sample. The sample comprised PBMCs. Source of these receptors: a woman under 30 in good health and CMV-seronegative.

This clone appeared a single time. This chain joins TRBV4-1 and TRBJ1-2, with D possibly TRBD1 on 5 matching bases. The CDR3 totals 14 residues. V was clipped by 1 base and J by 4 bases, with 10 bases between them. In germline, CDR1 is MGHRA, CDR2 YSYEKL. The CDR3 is CASSQVGHLYGYTF. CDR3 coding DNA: TGCGCCAGCAGCCAAGTGGGGCACCTCTATGGCTACACCTTC.

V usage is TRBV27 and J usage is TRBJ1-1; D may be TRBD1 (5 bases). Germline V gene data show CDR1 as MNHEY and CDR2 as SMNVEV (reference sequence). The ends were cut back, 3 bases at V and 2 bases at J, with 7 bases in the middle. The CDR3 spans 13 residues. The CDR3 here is CASSFGGNTEAFF. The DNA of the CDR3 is TGTGCCAGCAGTTTCGGGGGTAACACTGAAGCTTTCTTT.

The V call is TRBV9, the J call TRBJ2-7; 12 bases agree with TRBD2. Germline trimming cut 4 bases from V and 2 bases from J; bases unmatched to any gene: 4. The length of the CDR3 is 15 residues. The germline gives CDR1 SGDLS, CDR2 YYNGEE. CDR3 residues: CASSLLAGGAYEQYF. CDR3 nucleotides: TGTGCCAGCAGCTTACTAGCGGGGGGCGCCTACGAGCAGTACTTC.

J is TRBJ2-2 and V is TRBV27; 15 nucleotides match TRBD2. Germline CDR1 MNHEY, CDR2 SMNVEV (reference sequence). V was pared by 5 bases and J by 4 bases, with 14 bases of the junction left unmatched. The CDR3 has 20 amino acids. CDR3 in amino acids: CASSTTRTSGRGVGTGELFF. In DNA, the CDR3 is TGTGCCAGCAGTACCACTCGGACTAGCGGGAGGGGGGTCGGCACCGGGGAGCTGTTTTTT.

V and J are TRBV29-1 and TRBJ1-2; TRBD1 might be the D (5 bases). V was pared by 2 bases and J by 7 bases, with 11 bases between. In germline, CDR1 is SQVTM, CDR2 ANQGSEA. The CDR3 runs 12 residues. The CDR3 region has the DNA TGCAGCGTTGAAAGCAGGGATAGTGGCTACACCTTC. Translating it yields CSVESRDSGYTF.

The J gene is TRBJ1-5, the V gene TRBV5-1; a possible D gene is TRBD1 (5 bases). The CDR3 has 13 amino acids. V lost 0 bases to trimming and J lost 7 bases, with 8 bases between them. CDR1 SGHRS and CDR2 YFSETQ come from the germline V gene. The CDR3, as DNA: TGCGCCAGCAGCTTGGGGGGCGAACAGCCCCAGCATTTT. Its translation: CASSLGGEQPQHF.

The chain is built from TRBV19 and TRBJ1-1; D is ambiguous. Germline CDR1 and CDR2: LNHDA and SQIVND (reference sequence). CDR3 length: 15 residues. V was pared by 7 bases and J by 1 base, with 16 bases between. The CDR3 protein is CASTYIHRRNTEAFF. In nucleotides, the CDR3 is TGTGCCAGTACTTACATCCACCGGAGGAACACTGAAGCTTTCTTT. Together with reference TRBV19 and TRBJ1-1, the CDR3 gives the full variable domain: DGGITQSPKYLFRKEGQNVTLSCEQNLNHDAMYWYRQDPGQGLRLIYYSQIVNDFQKGDIAEGYSVSREKKESFPLTVTSAQKNPTAFYLCASTYIHRRNTEAFFGQGTRLTVV.

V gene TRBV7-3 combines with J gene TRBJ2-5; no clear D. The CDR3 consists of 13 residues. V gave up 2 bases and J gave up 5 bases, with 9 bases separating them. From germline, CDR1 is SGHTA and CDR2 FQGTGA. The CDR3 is CASSLQFDETQYF. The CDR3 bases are TGTGCCAGCAGCTTACAGTTTGATGAGACCCAGTACTTC.

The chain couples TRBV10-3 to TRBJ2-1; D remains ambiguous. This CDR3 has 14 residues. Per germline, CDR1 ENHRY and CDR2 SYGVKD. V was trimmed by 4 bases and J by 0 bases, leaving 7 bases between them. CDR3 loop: CAISGLSSYNEQFF. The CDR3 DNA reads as TGTGCCATCAGTGGACTTAGCTCCTACAATGAGCAGTTCTTC.

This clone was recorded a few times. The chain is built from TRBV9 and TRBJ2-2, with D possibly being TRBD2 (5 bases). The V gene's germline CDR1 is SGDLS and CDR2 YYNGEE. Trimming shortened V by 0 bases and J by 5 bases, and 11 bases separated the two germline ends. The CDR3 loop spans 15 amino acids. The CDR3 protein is CASSVGRGGTGELFF. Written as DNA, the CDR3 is TGTGCCAGCAGCGTAGGCCGGGGTGGGACCGGGGAGCTGTTTTTT.

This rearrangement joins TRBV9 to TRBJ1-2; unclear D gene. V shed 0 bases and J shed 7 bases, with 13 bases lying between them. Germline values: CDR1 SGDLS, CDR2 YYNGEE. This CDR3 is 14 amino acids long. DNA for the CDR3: TGTGCCAGCAGCGTAGAGTTACTAGCTAGTGGCTACACCTTC. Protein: CASSVELLASGYTF.

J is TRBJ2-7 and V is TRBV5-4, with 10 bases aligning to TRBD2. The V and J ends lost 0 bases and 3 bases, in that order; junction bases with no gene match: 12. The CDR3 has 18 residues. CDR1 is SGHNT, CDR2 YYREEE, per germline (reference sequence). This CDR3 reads CASSLGAGGRRGLYEQYF. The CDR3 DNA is TGTGCCAGCAGCTTGGGAGCGGGAGGGAGAAGAGGCCTCTACGAGCAGTACTTC.

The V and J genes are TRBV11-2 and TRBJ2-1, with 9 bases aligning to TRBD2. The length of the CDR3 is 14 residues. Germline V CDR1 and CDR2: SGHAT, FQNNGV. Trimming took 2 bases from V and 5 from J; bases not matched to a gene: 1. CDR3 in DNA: TGTGCCAGCAGCTTAAGCGGGAGGAACAATGAGCAGTTCTTC. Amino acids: CASSLSGRNNEQFF.

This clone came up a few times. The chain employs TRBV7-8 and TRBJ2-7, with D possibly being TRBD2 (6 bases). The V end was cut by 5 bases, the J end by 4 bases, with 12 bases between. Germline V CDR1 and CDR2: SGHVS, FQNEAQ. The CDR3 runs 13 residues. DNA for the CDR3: TGTGCCAGCAGCGTGAGGGGACTTTACGAGCAGTACTTC. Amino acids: CASSVRGLYEQYF. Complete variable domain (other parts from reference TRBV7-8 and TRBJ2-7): GAGVSQSPRYKVAKRGQDVALRCDPISGHVSLFWYQQALGQGPEFLTYFQNEAQLDKSGLPSDRFFAERPEGSVSTLKIQRTQQEDSAVYLCASSVRGLYEQYFGPGTRLTVT.

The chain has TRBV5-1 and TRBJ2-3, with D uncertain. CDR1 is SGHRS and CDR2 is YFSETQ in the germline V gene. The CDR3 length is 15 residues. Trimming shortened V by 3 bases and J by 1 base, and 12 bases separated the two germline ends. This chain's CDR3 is CASSYGSQRTDTQYF. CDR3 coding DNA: TGCGCCAGCAGCTACGGGTCTCAACGCACAGATACGCAGTATTTT.

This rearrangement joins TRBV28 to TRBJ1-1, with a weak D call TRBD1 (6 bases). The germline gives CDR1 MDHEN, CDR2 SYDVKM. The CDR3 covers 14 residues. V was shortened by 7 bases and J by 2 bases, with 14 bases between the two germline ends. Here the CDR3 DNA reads TGTGCCAGCACCCAGCACAGGGTCAACACTGAAGCTTTCTTT. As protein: CASTQHRVNTEAFF.

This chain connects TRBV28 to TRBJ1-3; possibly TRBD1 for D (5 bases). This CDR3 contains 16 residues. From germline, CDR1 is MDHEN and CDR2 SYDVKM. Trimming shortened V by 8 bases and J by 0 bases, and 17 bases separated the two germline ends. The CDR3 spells CASGEDRGPSGNTIYF. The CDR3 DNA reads TGTGCCAGCGGGGAAGACAGAGGCCCCTCTGGAAACACCATATATTTT.

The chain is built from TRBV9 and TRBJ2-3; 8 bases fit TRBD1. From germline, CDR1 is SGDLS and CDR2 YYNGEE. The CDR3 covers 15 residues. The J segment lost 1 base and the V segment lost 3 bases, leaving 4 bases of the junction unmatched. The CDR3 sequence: CASSDVDRGTDTQYF. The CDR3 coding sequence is TGTGCCAGCAGCGATGTGGACAGGGGCACAGATACGCAGTATTTT. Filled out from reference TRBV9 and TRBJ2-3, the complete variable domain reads DSGVTQTPKHLITATGQRVTLRCSPRSGDLSVYWYQQSLDQGLQFLIQYYNGEERAKGNILERFSAQQFPDLHSELNLSSLELGDSALYFCASSDVDRGTDTQYFGPGTRLTVL.

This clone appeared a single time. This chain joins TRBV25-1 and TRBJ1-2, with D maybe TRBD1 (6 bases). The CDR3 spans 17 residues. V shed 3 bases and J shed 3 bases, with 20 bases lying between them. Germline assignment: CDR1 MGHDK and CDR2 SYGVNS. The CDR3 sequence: CASSELPGQHPDYGYTF. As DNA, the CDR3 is TGTGCCAGCAGTGAGTTACCAGGACAGCATCCCGACTATGGCTACACCTTC.

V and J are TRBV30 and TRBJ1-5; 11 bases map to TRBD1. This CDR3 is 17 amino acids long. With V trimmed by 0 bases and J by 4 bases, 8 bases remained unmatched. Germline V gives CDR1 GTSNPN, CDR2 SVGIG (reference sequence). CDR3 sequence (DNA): TGTGCCTGGAGTGTACTCATTGGGACAGGGGGAAATCAGCCCCAGCATTTT. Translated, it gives CAWSVLIGTGGNQPQHF.